This T cell receptor (beta chain) was sequenced for a study of cytomegalovirus exposure and HLA in healthy donors. Study findings and constraints: Presence/absence analyses assumed roughly uniform sequencing depth across donors, which may not hold.

This clone appeared a few times. Its specificity is unknown. The junction and the germline gene differ at one end; a read error may be behind it. The PCR made use of 60 Vbeta and 13 Jbeta primers. Here immunoSEQ multiplex PCR was the method, and the copy in TCRdb shows in-frame clones only, minus some. The sample yields approximately 170,000 clones, about four fifths seen once. Germline V lookup: CDR1 SEHNR, CDR2 FQNEAQ (reference sequence). The CDR3 is 14 residues long. The source is a male donor in good health and CMV-seronegative. The sequencing sample was made of PBMCs. V usage is TRBV7-9 and J usage is TRBJ1-2; 7 nucleotides align to TRBD1. The CDR3 protein is CSSSLEFEGAGYTF. DNA for the CDR3: TGTTCCAGCAGCTTAGAGTTCGAGGGGGCCGGCTACACCTTC. The full variable domain, completed using reference TRBV7-9 and TRBJ1-2, is DTGVSQNPRHKITKRGQNVTFRCDPISEHNRLYWYRQTLGQGPEFLTYFQNEAQLEKSRLLSDRFSAERPKGSFSTLEIQRTEQGDSAMYLCSSSLEFEGAGYTFGSGTRLTVV.